The 23 T cell receptor beta chains below come from one sample, sequenced in a study of cytomegalovirus exposure and HLA in healthy donors. The PCR contained 60 Vbeta and 13 Jbeta primers. The assay was immunoSEQ multiplex PCR, and TCRdb's table has in-frame clones only and misses some. Here the sample spans about 70,000 clones, under 85% being singletons. The sample was PBMCs. The receptors shown here come from a woman aged 60-75 years in good health and CMV-seropositive.

The CDR3 here is CASSLAWTSAQYF. CDR3 bases: TGTGCCAGCAGCTTAGCCTGGACATCGGCCCAGTACTTC. The chain links TRBV7-9 to TRBJ2-5, with a tentative D call TRBD1 (5 bases). CDR1 is SEHNR and CDR2 is FQNEAQ in the germline V gene (reference sequence). The CDR3 sequence is 13 residues long. Trimming removed 0 bases from V and 9 bases from J, with 11 bases in between.

A remark on this clone: This likely comes from a read error, as the CDR3 has no conserved phenylalanine or tryptophan at its end. The chain employs TRBV7-9 and TRBJ1-6, with 9 nucleotides matching TRBD1. Losses at the gene ends were 3 bases for V and 8 bases for J; bases not matched to a gene: 5. This CDR3 contains 15 residues. The V gene's germline CDR1 is SEHNR and CDR2 FQNEAQ (reference sequence). DNA of the CDR3: TGTGCCAGCAGCTTGGTGACAGGGGGAGATTCACCCCTCCACGTT. Its protein is CASSLVTGGDSPLHV.

V and J are TRBV4-1 and TRBJ2-5; TRBD2 matches at 8 bases. The CDR3 totals 14 residues. Germline loops: CDR1 MGHRA, CDR2 YSYEKL. After removal of 5 bases from V and 0 bases from J, the junction contained 2 bases not matched to a gene. CDR3 in DNA: TGCGCCAGCAGCTGGCGGGGGGACCAAGAGACCCAGTACTTC. It yields the protein CASSWRGDQETQYF.

The chain combines TRBV5-8 with TRBJ1-4; 7 nucleotides agree with TRBD1. Germline CDR1 and CDR2: SGHTS and YDEGEE. The trim removed 2 bases at V and 0 bases at J, leaving 4 bases unmatched. The CDR3 has 16 residues. The CDR3 sequence: CASSFTGDATNEKLFF. The DNA for the CDR3 is TGTGCCAGCAGCTTTACAGGGGATGCAACTAATGAAAAACTGTTTTTT.

This clone is termed medium-sized (0.01 to 0.1%). The chain couples TRBV2 to TRBJ1-1; the D gene is possibly TRBD1 (5 bases). There are 13 residues in the CDR3. Trimming left V 7 bases short and J 0 bases short, with 9 bases between. Germline-derived CDR1 and CDR2 are SNHLY and FYNNEI. The CDR3 DNA sequence: TGTGCCAGCACAGGGATCATGAACACTGAAGCTTTCTTT. The encoded protein is CASTGIMNTEAFF.

This chain's CDR3 is CASKRETEAFF. CDR3 coding DNA: TGTGCCAGCAAACGGGAGACTGAAGCTTTCTTT. The genes are TRBV6-5 and TRBJ1-1, with D hard to call. Germline V gene lookup returns CDR1 MNHEY and CDR2 SVGAGI. The CDR3 loop spans 11 amino acids. V lost 7 bases and J lost 5, with 8 bases in between.

The rearrangement links TRBV5-1 to TRBJ2-1; the match to TRBD2 covers 8 bases. This CDR3 is built from 16 residues. The germline V gene encodes CDR1 SGHRS and CDR2 YFSETQ. V shed 4 bases, J shed 8 bases, and the junction held 14 bases outside the gene matches. The CDR3 loop is CASSPSTSASEHEQFF. The DNA for the CDR3 is TGCGCCAGCAGCCCGTCGACTAGCGCTTCGGAACATGAGCAGTTCTTC.

This clone was seen only a few times. This chain connects TRBV6-5 to TRBJ1-4; D perhaps matches TRBD1 (5 bases). This CDR3 region has 13 residues. CDR1 MNHEY and CDR2 SVGAGI come from the germline V gene. V lost 6 bases and J 6 bases, leaving 11 bases between the germline ends. The CDR3, as DNA: TGTGCCAGCAGGACGGGGGTACATGAAAAACTGTTTTTT. Its protein product is CASRTGVHEKLFF.

The chain uses TRBV7-2 and TRBJ1-2, with D possibly matching TRBD1 (6 bases). Trimming shortened V by 2 bases and J by 8 bases, and 12 bases separated the two germline ends. Germline lookup yields CDR1 SGHTA and CDR2 FQGNSA. The CDR3 runs 13 residues. CDR3 region: CASSLRGKGGYTF. CDR3 in DNA: TGTGCCAGCAGCTTAAGGGGGAAGGGAGGCTACACCTTC.

The genes are TRBV6-1 and TRBJ2-7; 10 positions agree with TRBD2. Germline V gives CDR1 MNHNS, CDR2 SASEGT. The ends lost 5 bases at V and 5 bases at J; junction bases unmatched: 9. CDR3 length: 15 amino acids. In DNA, the CDR3 is TGTGCCAGCAGTTCCTTAGCGGGAGGTAAAAACGAGCAGTACTTC. Residues: CASSSLAGGKNEQYF.

The chain is built from TRBV7-9 and TRBJ2-7; TRBD1 agrees at 9 bases. The CDR3 contains 14 residues. Looked up from germline, CDR1 is SEHNR and CDR2 is FQNEAQ (reference sequence). The V gene end was trimmed by 0 bases and the J gene end by 5 bases; junction bases not matched to a gene: 2. CDR3 in DNA: TGTGCCAGCAGCTTAGCGACAGGGGGAAACGAGCAGTACTTC. Translation: CASSLATGGNEQYF.

This clone was observed once. The V and J genes are TRBV4-1 and TRBJ2-5; 11 bases align to TRBD1. After removal of 3 bases from V and 3 bases from J, the junction contained 3 bases not matched to a gene. From germline, CDR1 is MGHRA and CDR2 YSYEKL. The CDR3 has 15 residues. The CDR3: CASSQGTGGEETQYF. CDR3 sequence (DNA): TGCGCCAGCAGCCAGGGGACAGGGGGTGAAGAGACCCAGTACTTC.

The gene calls are TRBV6-5 and TRBJ1-2; TRBD1 aligns across 8 bases. J lost 7 bases, V lost 5 bases, and 9 bases had no gene match. The CDR3 consists of 14 residues. CDR1 and CDR2 (germline): MNHEY, SVGAGI. The CDR3 reads CASSRTGGRGGYTF. CDR3 coding DNA: TGTGCCAGCAGTCGTACAGGGGGAAGAGGTGGCTACACCTTC.

J is TRBJ1-1 and V is TRBV5-1; D is ambiguous. Trimming cost V 1 base and J 1 base, with 8 bases left between them. This CDR3 spans 14 amino acids. CDR1 is SGHRS and CDR2 is YFSETQ in the germline V gene. CDR3 amino acids: CASSLRHQNTEAFF. The CDR3 region has the DNA TGCGCCAGCAGCTTGAGACACCAGAACACTGAAGCTTTCTTT. Full variable domain (missing parts from reference TRBV5-1 and TRBJ1-1): KAGVTQTPRYLIKTRGQQVTLSCSPISGHRSVSWYQQTPGQGLQFLFEYFSETQRNKGNFPGRFSGRQFSNSRSEMNVSTLELGDSALYLCASSLRHQNTEAFFGQGTRLTVV.

The DNA of the CDR3 is TGTGCCAGCAGCTTAGGGGCAGGGCTACAATATGGCTACACCTTC. As protein: CASSLGAGLQYGYTF. The rearrangement joins TRBV11-2 to TRBJ1-2, with D possibly matching TRBD1 (5 bases). The germline CDR1 and CDR2 sequences are SGHAT and FQNNGV. Trimming took off 1 base at V and 5 bases at J, with 14 bases between the two ends. The CDR3 is 15 residues long.

The chain combines TRBV30 with TRBJ1-1, with TRBD1 matching over 7 bases. The CDR3 totals 14 residues. The junction had 10 bases not matched to a gene; V was cut back by 3 bases and J by 6 bases. Germline CDR1 GTSNPN, CDR2 SVGIG (reference sequence). The CDR3 reads CAWSREAGGSEAFF. The CDR3, as DNA: TGTGCCTGGAGCAGGGAGGCAGGGGGGTCTGAAGCTTTCTTT.

This clone was detected once. The CDR3 region is CASSFADRANQPQHF. As DNA, the CDR3 is TGTGCCAGCAGCTTCGCCGACAGGGCCAATCAGCCCCAGCATTTT. The rearrangement joins TRBV7-9 to TRBJ1-5; 7 bases agree with TRBD1. Per the germline V gene, CDR1 is SEHNR and CDR2 is FQNEAQ (reference sequence). V was clipped by 3 bases and J by 3 bases; unmatched bases: 5. The CDR3 loop spans 15 amino acids.

This chain joins TRBV5-1 and TRBJ1-2, with D perhaps matching TRBD1 (5 bases). This CDR3 has 15 residues. Trimming removed 4 bases at V and 4 bases at J, with 17 bases between. Germline CDR1 reads SGHRS; CDR2 reads YFSETQ. CDR3 amino acids: CASSTVRGTTYGYTF. CDR3 nucleotide sequence: TGCGCCAGCAGCACGGTCCGTGGGACTACCTATGGCTACACCTTC.

The chain recombines TRBV7-8 with TRBJ2-3, with 7 bases aligning to TRBD2. This CDR3 region has 15 residues. Germline V gives CDR1 SGHVS, CDR2 FQNEAQ. Trimming took 0 bases from V and 5 from J; bases not matched to a gene: 5. CDR3 coding DNA: TGTGCCAGCAGCTTAGCCAGACGGGGGGAAGATACGCAGTATTTT. Its protein is CASSLARRGEDTQYF. Supplemented by reference TRBV7-8 and TRBJ2-3, the full variable domain reads GAGVSQSPRYKVAKRGQDVALRCDPISGHVSLFWYQQALGQGPEFLTYFQNEAQLDKSGLPSDRFFAERPEGSVSTLKIQRTQQEDSAVYLCASSLARRGEDTQYFGPGTRLTVL.

The rearrangement uses TRBV11-1 and TRBJ1-1; 12 nucleotides match TRBD1. Germline V gives CDR1 SGHAT, CDR2 FQDESV (reference sequence). The CDR3 runs 16 residues. The ends lost 5 bases at V and 0 bases at J; junction bases unmatched: 4. Here the CDR3 reads CASSPGTGGLNTEAFF. In DNA, the CDR3 is TGTGCCAGCAGCCCGGGGACAGGGGGCTTGAACACTGAAGCTTTCTTT. The variable domain in full, with the rest retrieved from reference TRBV11-1 and TRBJ1-1, is EAEVAQSPRYKITEKSQAVAFWCDPISGHATLYWYRQILGQGPELLVQFQDESVVDDSQLPKDRFSAERLKGVDSTLKIQPAELGDSAMYLCASSPGTGGLNTEAFFGQGTRLTVV.

V usage is TRBV12-1 and J usage is TRBJ1-2; the D call in the table, TRBD1, was not verified against the DNA. TRBV12-1 is deemed a pseudogene. The CDR3 extends over 17 amino acids. Written as DNA, the CDR3 is TGTGCCAGCAGCTTTGAGGGCAGGGGCTTAATATCCTATGGCTACACCTTC. It yields the protein CASSFEGRGLISYGYTF.

V and J are TRBV29-1 and TRBJ2-3; the match to TRBD1 covers 11 bases. V was pared by 3 bases and J by 2 bases, with 4 bases of the junction left unmatched. The CDR3 is made up of 15 amino acids. Germline V gives CDR1 SQVTM, CDR2 ANQGSEA. Here the CDR3 DNA reads TGCAGCGTTGAGGGGGGACAGGGGGTCACAGATACGCAGTATTTT. It translates to CSVEGGQGVTDTQYF.

The chain combines TRBV7-2 with TRBJ2-1; 8 nucleotides line up with TRBD2. V dropped 1 base and J dropped 3; count of bases not matched to a gene: 2. Germline CDR1 and CDR2: SGHTA and FQGNSA. The CDR3 extends over 15 amino acids. As DNA, the CDR3 is TGTGCCAGCAGCTTAGGCGGGGGGCACTACAATGAGCAGTTCTTC. Translating gives CASSLGGGHYNEQFF.